This T cell receptor beta chain comes out of a study of vaccination effects on CD4 cells after COVID-19. Study summary: Convalescent patients (n = two) were sampled 16 days and one week prevaccination.

About this clone: Its target is unknown.

Using immunoSEQ multiplex PCR, the repertoire was profiled, and TCRdb retains in-frame clones only, with some absent. The sample carries about 46,000 clones, about 74% recorded once. Germline-derived CDR1 and CDR2 are MDHEN and SYDVKM. The CDR3 is made up of 14 amino acids. V trimming: 6 bases; J trimming: 4 bases; junction bases outside the gene matches: 5. Culture lasted over 9 days before CD4+ T cell isolation. This individual contracted SARS-CoV-2 between March and December 2020, as verified by PCR. IL-2 medium supplanted half the medium on days 3 and 7. This sequence was found in a human donor who had a prior SARS-CoV-2 infection. This material consisted of CD4+ T cells from PBMCs cultured without peptide, taken before COVID-19 vaccination. J is TRBJ1-2 and V is TRBV28; 10 bases are shared with TRBD1. The CDR3 nucleotides read TGTGCCAGCAGGACGACAGGGGGCCGCTATGGCTACACCTTC. Translation: CASRTTGGRYGYTF.